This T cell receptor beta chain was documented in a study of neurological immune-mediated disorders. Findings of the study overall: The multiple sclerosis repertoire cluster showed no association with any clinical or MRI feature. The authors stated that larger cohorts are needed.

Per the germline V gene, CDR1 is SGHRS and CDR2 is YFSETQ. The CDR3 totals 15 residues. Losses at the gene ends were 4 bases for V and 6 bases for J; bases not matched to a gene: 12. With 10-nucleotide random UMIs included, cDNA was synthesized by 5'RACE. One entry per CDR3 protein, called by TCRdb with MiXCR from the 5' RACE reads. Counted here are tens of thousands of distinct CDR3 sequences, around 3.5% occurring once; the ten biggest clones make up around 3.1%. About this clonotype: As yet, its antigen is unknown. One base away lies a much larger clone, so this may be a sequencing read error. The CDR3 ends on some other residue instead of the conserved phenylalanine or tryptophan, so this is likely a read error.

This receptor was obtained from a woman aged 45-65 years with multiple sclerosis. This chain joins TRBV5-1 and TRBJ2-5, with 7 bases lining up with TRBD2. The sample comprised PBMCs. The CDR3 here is CASSMGGKLTQTQYC. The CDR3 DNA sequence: TGCGCCAGCAGCATGGGAGGGAAGCTCACGCAGACCCAGTACTGC.